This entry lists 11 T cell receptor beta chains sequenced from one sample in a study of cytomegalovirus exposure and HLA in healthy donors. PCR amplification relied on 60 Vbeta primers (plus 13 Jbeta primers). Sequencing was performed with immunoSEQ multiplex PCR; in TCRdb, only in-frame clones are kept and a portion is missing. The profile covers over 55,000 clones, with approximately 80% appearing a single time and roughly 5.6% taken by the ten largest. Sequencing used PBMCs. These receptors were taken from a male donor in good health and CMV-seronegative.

DNA of the CDR3: TGTGCCAGCAGTCAAGAGGGGTTGGACTCTGGAAACACCATATATTTT. Protein product: CASSQEGLDSGNTIYF. The chain joins TRBV6-1 to TRBJ1-3; TRBD1 is a possible D gene (5 bases). CDR1 and CDR2 from the germline V gene are MNHNS and SASEGT. V dropped 5 bases and J dropped 0 bases, with 14 bases sitting between them. The CDR3 covers 16 residues.

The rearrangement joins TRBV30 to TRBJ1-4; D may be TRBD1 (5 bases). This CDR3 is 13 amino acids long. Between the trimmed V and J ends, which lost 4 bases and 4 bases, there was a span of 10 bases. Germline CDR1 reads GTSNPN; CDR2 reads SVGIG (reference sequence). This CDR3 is CAWMGQDNEKLFF. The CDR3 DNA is TGTGCCTGGATGGGGCAAGATAATGAAAAACTGTTTTTT.

CDR3 protein: CASGRPTSGVLEEQFF. CDR3 in DNA: TGTGCTAGTGGCCGACCAACTAGCGGGGTTTTGGAGGAGCAGTTCTTC. The rearrangement uses TRBV12-5 and TRBJ2-1, with 10 bases that match TRBD2. CDR3 length equals 16 residues. Unmatched junction bases numbered 15, after V lost 6 bases and J lost 10 bases. Looked up from germline, CDR1 is LGHNT and CDR2 is FRNRAP.

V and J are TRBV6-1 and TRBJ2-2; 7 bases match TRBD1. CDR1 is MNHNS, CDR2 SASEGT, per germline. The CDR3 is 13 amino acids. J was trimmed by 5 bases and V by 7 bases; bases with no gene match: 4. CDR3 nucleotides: TGTGCCAGCAAGGGACAGCTGACCGGGGAGCTGTTTTTT. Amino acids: CASKGQLTGELFF.

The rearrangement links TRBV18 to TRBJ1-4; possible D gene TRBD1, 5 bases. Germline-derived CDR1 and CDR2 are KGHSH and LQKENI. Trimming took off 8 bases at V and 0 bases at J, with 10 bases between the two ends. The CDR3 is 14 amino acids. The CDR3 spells CASTTGATNEKLFF. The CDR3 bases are TGTGCCAGCACTACAGGTGCAACTAATGAAAAACTGTTTTTT. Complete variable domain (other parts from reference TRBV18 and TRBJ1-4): NAGVMQNPRHLVRRRGQEARLRCSPMKGHSHVYWYRQLPEEGLKFMVYLQKENIIDESGMPKERFSAEFPKEGPSILRIQQVVRGDSAAYFCASTTGATNEKLFFGSGTQLSVL.

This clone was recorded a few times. The CDR3 nucleotides are TGTGCCAGTAGTTTATGGACAGGGGGGACCAATCAGCCCCAGCATTTT. As protein: CASSLWTGGTNQPQHF. The chain uses TRBV19 and TRBJ1-5; 10 bases are shared with TRBD1. CDR3 size: 16 residues. Germline V lookup: CDR1 LNHDA, CDR2 SQIVND (reference sequence). V lost 5 bases, J lost 3 bases, and 7 bases stayed unmatched.

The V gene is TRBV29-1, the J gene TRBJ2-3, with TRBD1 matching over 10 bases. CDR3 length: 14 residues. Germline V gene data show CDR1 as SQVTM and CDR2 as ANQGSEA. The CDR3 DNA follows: TGCACCCCCCCCCGGGACAGGGGAAAAGATACGCAGTATTTT. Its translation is CTPPRDRGKDTQYF.

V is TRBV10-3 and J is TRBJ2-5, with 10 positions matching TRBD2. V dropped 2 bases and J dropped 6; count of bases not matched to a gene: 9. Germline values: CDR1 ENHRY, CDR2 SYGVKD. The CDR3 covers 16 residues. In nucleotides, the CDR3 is TGTGCCATCAGTGAGGGACAGCGGGGGGGTGACAAGACCCAGTACTTC. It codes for CAISEGQRGGDKTQYF.

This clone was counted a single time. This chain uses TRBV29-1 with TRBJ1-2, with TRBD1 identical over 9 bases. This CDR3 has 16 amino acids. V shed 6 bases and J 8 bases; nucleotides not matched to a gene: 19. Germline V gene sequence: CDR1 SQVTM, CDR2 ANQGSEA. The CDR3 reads CSVTPGHGQGMGGYTF. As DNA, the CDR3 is TGCAGCGTCACCCCTGGTCATGGACAGGGGATGGGGGGCTACACCTTC.

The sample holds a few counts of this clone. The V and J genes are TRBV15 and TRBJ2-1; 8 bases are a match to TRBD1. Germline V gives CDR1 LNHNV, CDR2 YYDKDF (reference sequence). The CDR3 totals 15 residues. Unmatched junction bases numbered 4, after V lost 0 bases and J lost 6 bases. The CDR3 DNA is TGTGCCACCAGCAGAGAGGGACAGGCATTCAATGAGCAGTTCTTC. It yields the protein CATSREGQAFNEQFF.

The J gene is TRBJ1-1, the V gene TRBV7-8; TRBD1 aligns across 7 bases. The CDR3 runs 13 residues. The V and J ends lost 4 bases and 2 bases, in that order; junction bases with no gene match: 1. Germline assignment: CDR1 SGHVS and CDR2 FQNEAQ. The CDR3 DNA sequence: TGTGCCAGCAGCTGGACAGGTAACACTGAAGCTTTCTTT. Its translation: CASSWTGNTEAFF.